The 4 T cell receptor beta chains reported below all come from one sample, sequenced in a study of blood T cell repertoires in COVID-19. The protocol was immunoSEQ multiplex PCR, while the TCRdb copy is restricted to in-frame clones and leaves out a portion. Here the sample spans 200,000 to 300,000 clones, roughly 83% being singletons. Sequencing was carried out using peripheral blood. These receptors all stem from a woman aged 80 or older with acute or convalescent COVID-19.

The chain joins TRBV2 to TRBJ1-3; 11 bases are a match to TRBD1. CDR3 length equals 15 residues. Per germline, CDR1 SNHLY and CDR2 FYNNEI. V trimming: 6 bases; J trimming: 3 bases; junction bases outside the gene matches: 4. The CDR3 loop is CASRGQGVSGNTIYF. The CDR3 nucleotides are TGTGCCAGCAGGGGACAGGGGGTTAGTGGAAACACCATATATTTT. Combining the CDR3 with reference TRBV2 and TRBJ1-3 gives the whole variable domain EPEVTQTPSHQVTQMGQEVILRCVPISNHLYFYWYRQILGQKVEFLVSFYNNEISEKSEIFDDQFSVERPDGSNFTLKIRSTKLEDSAMYFCASRGQGVSGNTIYFGEGSWLTVV.

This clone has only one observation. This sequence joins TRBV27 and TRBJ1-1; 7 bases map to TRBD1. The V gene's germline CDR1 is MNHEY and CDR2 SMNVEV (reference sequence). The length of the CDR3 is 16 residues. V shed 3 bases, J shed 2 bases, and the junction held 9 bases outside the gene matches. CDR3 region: CASSFFTGTVNTEAFF. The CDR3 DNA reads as TGTGCCAGCAGTTTCTTTACCGGGACAGTCAACACTGAAGCTTTCTTT.

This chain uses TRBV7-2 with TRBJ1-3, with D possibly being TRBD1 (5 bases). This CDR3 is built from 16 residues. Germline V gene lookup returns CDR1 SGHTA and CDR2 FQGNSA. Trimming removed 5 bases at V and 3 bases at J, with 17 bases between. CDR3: CASSPGGAGVGNTIYF. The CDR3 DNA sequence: TGTGCCAGCAGCCCGGGCGGTGCGGGGGTTGGAAACACCATATATTTT.

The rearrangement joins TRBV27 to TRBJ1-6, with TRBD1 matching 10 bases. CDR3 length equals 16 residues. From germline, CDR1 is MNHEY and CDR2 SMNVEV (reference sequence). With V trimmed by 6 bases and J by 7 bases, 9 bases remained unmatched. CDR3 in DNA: TGTGCCAGCAGGAGGACAGGGGGGATCTTGAATTCACCCCTCCACTTT. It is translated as CASRRTGGILNSPLHF.